A single sample is the source of the 27 T cell receptor beta chains below, sequenced in a study of blood T cell repertoires in COVID-19. Assay used: immunoSEQ multiplex PCR; TCRdb lists only in-frame clones, some missing. The repertoire has roughly 110,000 clones, roughly four fifths of them found once; the top ten carry 5% to 7.5%. Sequencing input: peripheral blood. These receptors came from a man older than 75 with COVID-19, enrolled during active disease.

V and J are TRBV28 and TRBJ2-5, with D hard to call. V was shortened by 3 bases and J by 7 bases, with 12 bases between the two germline ends. Germline V gives CDR1 MDHEN, CDR2 SYDVKM. CDR3 size: 13 residues. The CDR3 nucleotides are TGTGCCAGCAGTTTGGGCTCCTTATGGACCCAGTACTTC. This translates into CASSLGSLWTQYF.

Notes on this clone: Germline is not matched at one junction end, which may reflect a read error. This rearrangement joins TRBV5-5 to TRBJ1-6; TRBD1 matches 8 bases. CDR1 and CDR2 from the germline V gene are SGHKS and YYEKEE (reference sequence). This CDR3 is 14 amino acids long. CDR3 nucleotide sequence: TGTGCCAGCAGTTTGGACAGGGCAGGGTCACCCCTCCACTTT. Its translation: CASSLDRAGSPLHF.

The rearrangement links TRBV19 to TRBJ1-1; unclear D gene. V lost 6 bases, J lost 4 bases, and 9 bases lay in between. The CDR3 has 12 amino acids. CDR1 is LNHDA and CDR2 is SQIVND in the germline V gene (reference sequence). The CDR3 loop is CASRKTSTEAFF. The CDR3, as DNA: TGTGCCAGTAGAAAAACAAGCACTGAAGCTTTCTTT. The full variable domain, in which reference TRBV19 and TRBJ1-1 provide the parts outside the CDR3, is DGGITQSPKYLFRKEGQNVTLSCEQNLNHDAMYWYRQDPGQGLRLIYYSQIVNDFQKGDIAEGYSVSREKKESFPLTVTSAQKNPTAFYLCASRKTSTEAFFGQGTRLTVV.

The V call is TRBV4-1, the J call TRBJ2-7, with D perhaps TRBD2 (6 bases). This CDR3 has 13 residues. V dropped 5 bases and J dropped 5 bases, with 13 bases sitting between them. Looked up from germline, CDR1 is MGHRA and CDR2 is YSYEKL. The chain's CDR3 is CASSRTGGDEQYF. Written as DNA, the CDR3 is TGCGCCAGCAGCAGGACGGGCGGGGACGAGCAGTACTTC.

The rearrangement links TRBV7-6 to TRBJ1-2; 9 bases fit TRBD1. J lost 4 bases, V lost 1 base, and 19 bases had no gene match. The CDR3 sequence is 20 residues long. Per germline, CDR1 SGHVS and CDR2 FNYEAQ. In nucleotides, the CDR3 is TGTGCCAGCAGCTTAGAGCCGGCGGAAGCTGGGACAGGGAGTTCCTATGGCTACACCTTC. Its translation is CASSLEPAEAGTGSSYGYTF.

The genes are TRBV3-1 (or the pseudogene TRBV3-2) and TRBJ1-4, with a possible D match to TRBD1 (5 bases). Per germline, CDR1 LGHDT and CDR2 YNNKEL (reference sequence). The CDR3 runs to 15 residues. V was shortened by 4 bases and J by 8 bases, with 17 bases between the two germline ends. CDR3 loop: CASSPTGTGGEKLFF. CDR3 nucleotides: TGTGCCAGCAGCCCTACCGGGACGGGAGGGGAAAAACTGTTTTTT.

The genes are TRBV7-3 and TRBJ2-3, with a possible D match to TRBD2 (6 bases). V gave up 4 bases and J gave up 10 bases, with 12 bases separating them. This CDR3 contains 12 residues. CDR1 is SGHTA and CDR2 is FQGTGA in the germline V gene. In DNA form, the CDR3 reads TGTGCCAGCAGCTCTCGAACGGGGGCGCAGTATTTT. It is translated as CASSSRTGAQYF. The full variable domain, in which reference TRBV7-3 and TRBJ2-3 provide the parts outside the CDR3, is GAGVSQTPSNKVTEKGKYVELRCDPISGHTALYWYRQSLGQGPEFLIYFQGTGAADDSGLPNDRFFAVRPEGSVSTLKIQRTERGDSAVYLCASSSRTGAQYFGPGTRLTVL.

The chain combines TRBV15 with TRBJ1-2, with 10 positions matching TRBD1. CDR3 length: 19 residues. CDR1 is LNHNV, CDR2 YYDKDF, per germline (reference sequence). Trimming cost V 5 bases and J 4 bases; bases outside gene matches: 19. As DNA, the CDR3 is TGTGCCACCAGCCCCGCGGCCCGAGACAGGGGGCCACTTTTCTATGGCTACACCTTC. Translated: CATSPAARDRGPLFYGYTF. The full variable domain, with the rest looked up from reference TRBV15 and TRBJ1-2, is DAMVIQNPRYQVTQFGKPVTLSCSQTLNHNVMYWYQQKSSQAPKLLFHYYDKDFNNEADTPDNFQSRRPNTSFCFLDIRSPGLGDTAMYLCATSPAARDRGPLFYGYTFGSGTRLTVV.

This sequence joins TRBV6-4 and TRBJ2-5; D perhaps matches TRBD2 (6 bases). With 10 bases removed from V and 1 base from J, the gap between germline ends came to 10 bases. The CDR3 spans 12 residues. The germline gives CDR1 MRHNA, CDR2 SNTAGT. The CDR3 nucleotides read TGTGCCACCCCGGGACTCCAAGAGACCCAGTACTTC. Its translation: CATPGLQETQYF.

The chain uses TRBV5-1 and TRBJ1-6, with TRBD1 matching over 9 bases. J lost 0 bases, V lost 1 base, and 8 bases had no gene match. Per germline, CDR1 SGHRS and CDR2 YFSETQ. CDR3 length equals 19 residues. CDR3 DNA sequence: TGCGCCAGCAGCTTGAGGGGAGGACAGGGGCGCTCCTATAATTCACCCCTCCACTTT. Amino acid sequence: CASSLRGGQGRSYNSPLHF.

CDR3 sequence reads: CATQPEGAGEQYF. The CDR3 DNA reads TGTGCCACCCAACCCGAAGGGGCCGGCGAGCAGTACTTC. This chain joins TRBV18 and TRBJ2-7; TRBD1 is a possible D gene (5 bases). V lost 10 bases and J 6 bases, leaving 19 bases between the germline ends. Germline values: CDR1 KGHSH, CDR2 LQKENI. The CDR3 runs 13 residues.

This clone was detected only a few times. The chain combines TRBV6-6 with TRBJ2-6; 11 bases are shared with TRBD2. Germline CDR1 and CDR2: MNHNY and SVGAGI (reference sequence). The trim removed 5 bases at V and 0 bases at J, leaving 9 bases unmatched. The CDR3 length is 19 residues. The CDR3 loop reads CASSPLAGGGDSGANVLTF. CDR3 sequence (DNA): TGTGCCAGCAGTCCCCTAGCGGGAGGAGGGGACTCTGGGGCCAACGTCCTGACTTTC.

The CDR3 DNA is TGTGCCAGCAGCCATCCGACGGGGTACTCTGGAAACACCATATATTTT. Translating gives CASSHPTGYSGNTIYF. The chain couples TRBV3-1 (or the pseudogene TRBV3-2) to TRBJ1-3; no reliable D call. Germline loops: CDR1 LGHDT, CDR2 YNNKEL (reference sequence). This CDR3 has 16 amino acids. The V end lost 3 bases, the J end lost 0 bases, and 12 bases lay between the germline ends.

The chain uses TRBV5-1 and TRBJ1-2; D possibly corresponds to TRBD1 (5 bases). CDR3 length: 15 residues. The germline gives CDR1 SGHRS, CDR2 YFSETQ. V lost 4 bases and J lost 1, with 14 bases in between. The CDR3 here is CASSPGPGDNYGYTF. CDR3 coding DNA: TGCGCCAGCAGCCCCGGACCGGGGGATAACTATGGCTACACCTTC.

The rearrangement joins TRBV18 to TRBJ2-5, with a tentative D call TRBD2 (5 bases). This CDR3 region has 13 residues. Trimming removed 6 bases at V and 5 bases at J, with 13 bases between. Looked up from germline, CDR1 is KGHSH and CDR2 is LQKENI. Written as DNA, the CDR3 is TGTGCCAGCTCTGCGCGGGTCGGGGAGACCCAGTACTTC. Translating it yields CASSARVGETQYF.

This chain joins TRBV11-2 and TRBJ2-1; D remains unclear. The germline V gene encodes CDR1 SGHAT and CDR2 FQNNGV. V shed 5 bases and J shed 6 bases, with 5 bases lying between them. The CDR3 contains 11 residues. The CDR3 here is CASSLINEQFF. CDR3 bases: TGTGCCAGCAGCCTTATCAATGAGCAGTTCTTC.

This clone has just a few counts. This chain connects TRBV28 to TRBJ2-2; no clear D. V dropped 5 bases and J dropped 7 bases, with 5 bases sitting between them. The germline V gene encodes CDR1 MDHEN and CDR2 SYDVKM. This CDR3 region has 11 residues. The CDR3 DNA is TGTGCCAGCAGTCAAAACGGGGAGCTGTTTTTT. It translates to CASSQNGELFF.

The V and J genes are TRBV11-2 and TRBJ2-7; D call uncertain. V lost 1 base, J lost 0 bases, and 10 bases lay in between. The CDR3 is 15 amino acids. CDR1 is SGHAT, CDR2 FQNNGV, per germline. Here the CDR3 DNA reads TGTGCCAGCAGCTTAGCTGGCCGGAGCTCCTACGAGCAGTACTTC. Amino acids: CASSLAGRSSYEQYF.

The V and J genes are TRBV30 and TRBJ1-2, with TRBD1 matching 8 bases. The CDR3 has 14 amino acids. Germline V gene data show CDR1 as GTSNPN and CDR2 as SVGIG (reference sequence). The junction had 6 bases not matched to a gene; V was cut back by 2 bases and J by 4 bases. CDR3 sequence (DNA): TGTGCCTGGAGTCCGACAGGGGAGATCTATGGCTACACCTTC. Protein sequence: CAWSPTGEIYGYTF.

J is TRBJ2-2 and V is TRBV4-1, with 7 bases fitting TRBD1. This CDR3 contains 15 residues. Trimming took 8 bases from V and 6 from J; bases not matched to a gene: 12. The germline gives CDR1 MGHRA, CDR2 YSYEKL. The CDR3 is CASAPGTASSGELFF. As DNA, the CDR3 is TGCGCCAGCGCTCCCGGGACAGCGAGTTCCGGGGAGCTGTTTTTT.

V gene TRBV7-3 combines with J gene TRBJ1-2, with 10 positions matching TRBD1. This CDR3 region has 16 residues. CDR1 and CDR2 from the germline V gene are SGHTA and FQGTGA. V dropped 1 base and J dropped 3; count of bases not matched to a gene: 5. The CDR3 DNA is TGTGCCAGCAGCTTAAACCCCGGGACAGGGGACTATGGCTACACCTTC. Translating it yields CASSLNPGTGDYGYTF.

The DNA of the CDR3 is TGTGCCACAGGACCCGGGACAGGCAATCAGCCCCAGCATTTT. As protein: CATGPGTGNQPQHF. The genes are TRBV15 and TRBJ1-5; 7 bases match TRBD1. V shed 9 bases and J 2 bases; nucleotides not matched to a gene: 7. Germline V gives CDR1 LNHNV, CDR2 YYDKDF (reference sequence). The CDR3 loop spans 14 amino acids. Filled out from reference TRBV15 and TRBJ1-5, the complete variable domain reads DAMVIQNPRYQVTQFGKPVTLSCSQTLNHNVMYWYQQKSSQAPKLLFHYYDKDFNNEADTPDNFQSRRPNTSFCFLDIRSPGLGDTAMYLCATGPGTGNQPQHFGDGTRLSIL.

The J gene is TRBJ1-1, the V gene TRBV4-1, with 8 bases that match TRBD1. Germline V gives CDR1 MGHRA, CDR2 YSYEKL. The V and J ends lost 3 bases and 12 bases, in that order; junction bases with no gene match: 12. The CDR3 is 14 amino acids. The CDR3 loop is CASSQATGGLWSFF. The CDR3, as DNA: TGCGCCAGCAGCCAGGCCACAGGGGGGTTATGGTCTTTCTTT.

This clone came up once. J is TRBJ2-3 and V is TRBV4-3, with 11 nucleotides matching TRBD2. CDR1 and CDR2 from the germline V gene are LGHNA and YSLEER. The V segment lost 3 bases and the J segment 0 bases; nucleotides outside the gene matches: 11. CDR3 length: 19 amino acids. In DNA, the CDR3 is TGCGCCAGCAGCCACTTGACTAGCGGGGCGGACGCTAGCACAGATACGCAGTATTTT. Translating gives CASSHLTSGADASTDTQYF.

J is TRBJ2-1 and V is TRBV19; TRBD2 matches 7 bases. J was trimmed by 3 bases and V by 5 bases; bases with no gene match: 7. Germline V gene lookup returns CDR1 LNHDA and CDR2 SQIVND (reference sequence). The CDR3 is 15 amino acids. The CDR3 bases are TGTGCCAGTAGTCAAGGAGCGGGACGCTACAATGAGCAGTTCTTC. The encoded protein is CASSQGAGRYNEQFF.

This clone was counted a few times. The J gene is TRBJ2-7, the V gene TRBV29-1; 7 bases map to TRBD2. Germline V CDR1 and CDR2: SQVTM, ANQGSEA. V lost 3 bases and J lost 0; bases outside the gene matches: 5. The CDR3 sequence is 14 residues long. CDR3 bases: TGCAGCGTTGAGGTGACTAGCTCCTCCTACGAGCAGTACTTC. The encoded protein is CSVEVTSSSYEQYF.

The gene calls are TRBV28 and TRBJ1-2, with TRBD1 matching 8 bases. The germline V gene has CDR1 MDHEN and CDR2 SYDVKM. The V segment lost 6 bases and the J segment 7 bases; nucleotides outside the gene matches: 7. The CDR3 has 13 amino acids. CDR3 amino acids: CASRSGQERGYTF. CDR3 nucleotide sequence: TGTGCCAGCAGGTCGGGACAGGAACGTGGCTACACCTTC.